This TCR beta chain was obtained from a study of spatial heterogeneity in lung cancer (dated by TCRdb to between 2018 and 2021). Context from the whole study: Beta-chain transcripts were consistently detected in greater numbers than alpha-chain transcripts, which likely reflects a higher abundance of beta-chain transcripts. TCR transcript counts in tumor regions correlated strongly with a T cell transcriptional module score from matched bulk RNA-seq. In the raw uncorrected reads, each unique combination of TCR and UMI appeared on average more than ten times. TCR alpha and beta repertoires were quantitatively compared across multiple tumor regions, matched nontumor lung and blood in non-small cell lung cancer. TCR repertoire features were related to nonsynonymous mutation counts determined by whole-exome sequencing of tumor tissue. Both alpha and beta chains were TCR-sequenced in samples taken at surgery, namely 220 tumor regions, approximately 63 matched nontumor lung samples and about 58 PBMC samples. The investigation overall reported the following: The count of ubiquitous expanded TCRs correlated with the count of ubiquitous nonsynonymous mutations, and the count of regional expanded TCRs correlated with the count of regional nonsynonymous mutations. The tumor nonsynonymous mutation count correlated with the number of expanded alpha and beta TCRs within the tumor. Additional single-cell paired TCR alpha and beta sequencing was considered necessary to confirm, at a functional level, the hypothesis that regional TCRs recognize regional mutations. TCR-seq coverage of tumor T cells was estimated at only around 7% for alpha chains and approximately 13% for beta chains.

The library was obtained by 5' RACE. TCRdb shows the sequencer as NextSeq 500. To allow correction of PCR and sequencing errors, the TCR library protocol tagged every TCR cDNA molecule with a unique molecular identifier. Turning to the authors' computational methods: TCR identification, UMI-based error correction and CDR3 extraction were performed with Decombinator tools. Expanded TCRs were defined as those above a frequency of 2 per 1,000, corresponding to the top 1% of the tumor frequency distribution. Expanded tumor TCRs statistically deemed absent (corrected P<0.05) from at least one tumor region were classed as regional, and all other expanded tumor TCRs were classed as ubiquitous. Rényi diversity was computed with the R vegan package after subsampling each repertoire 100 times to 5,000 TCRs. CDR3 similarity networks were built from amino acid triplet string-kernel similarity, with CDR3s being connected when pairwise similarity was above 0.82. TCRdb trimmed the raw reads at Q25, called clones with MiXCR and kept productive beta chains. Rows are unified per CDR3 protein, each entry keeping the most common DNA and genes. None of the V and J calls come from the authors' own analysis; TCRdb made them. In all, the sample holds 8,000 or so distinct CDR3 sequences, and 5.5% to 7.5% of those were seen once. The ten most abundant clones make up 8.6% of the sample.

Relative to germline, V is missing 5 bases and J is missing 10 bases, with 11 bases of the junction outside any gene match. In the germline V gene (reference sequence), CDR1 corresponds to SEHNR and CDR2 to FQNEAQ. Taken from cysteine to phenylalanine, the CDR3 has 15 residues. The DNA shown is the 45-base CDR3, in frame from base 1. This clonotype has ten or more counts. Its antigen has not been determined. No per-base quality is available; no much larger clone lies one base away. The time point label, read with the paper, signifies: sample taken at primary tumor resection. Donors were about 70 patients with early-stage, untreated non-small cell lung cancer from the lung TRACERx cohort. Without any cell sorting, TCR sequencing was performed on whole RNA extracted either from tumor and nontumor lung tissue or from cryopreserved PBMC samples. Only patients with enough RNA available from two or more tumor regions were chosen for TCR sequencing. A lung pathologist reviewed the tumor and adjacent nontumor lung specimens before the specimens were selected.

Sequenced here: lung tumor tissue, sampled at surgery. The rearranged segments are TRBV7-9 and TRBJ1-6; TRBD1 agrees with 7 junctional bases. The origin of this receptor is a male donor with early-stage non-small cell lung cancer. The CDR3 here reads CASSGSRGSVSPLHF. The nucleotide sequence reads TGTGCCAGCAGCGGCTCCAGGGGGTCGGTGTCACCCCTCCACTTT.